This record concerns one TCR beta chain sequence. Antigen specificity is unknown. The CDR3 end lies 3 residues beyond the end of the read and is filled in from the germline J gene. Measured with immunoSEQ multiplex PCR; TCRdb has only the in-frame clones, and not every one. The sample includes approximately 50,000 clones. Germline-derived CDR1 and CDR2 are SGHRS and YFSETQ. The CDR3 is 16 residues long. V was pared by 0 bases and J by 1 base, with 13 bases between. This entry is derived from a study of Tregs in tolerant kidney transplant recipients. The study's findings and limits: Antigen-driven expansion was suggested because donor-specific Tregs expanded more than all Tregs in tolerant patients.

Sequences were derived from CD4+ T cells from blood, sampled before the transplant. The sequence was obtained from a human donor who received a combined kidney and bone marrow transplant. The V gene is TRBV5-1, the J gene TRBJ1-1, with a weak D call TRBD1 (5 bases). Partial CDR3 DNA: TGCGCCAGCAGCTTGGTAAGTCCGAGGGGGAACACTGAA. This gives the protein CASSLVSPRGNTE. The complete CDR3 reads CASSLVSPRGNTEAFF. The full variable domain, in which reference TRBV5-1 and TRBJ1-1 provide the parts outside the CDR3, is KAGVTQTPRYLIKTRGQQVTLSCSPISGHRSVSWYQQTPGQGLQFLFEYFSETQRNKGNFPGRFSGRQFSNSRSEMNVSTLELGDSALYLCASSLVSPRGNTEAFFGQGTRLTVV.